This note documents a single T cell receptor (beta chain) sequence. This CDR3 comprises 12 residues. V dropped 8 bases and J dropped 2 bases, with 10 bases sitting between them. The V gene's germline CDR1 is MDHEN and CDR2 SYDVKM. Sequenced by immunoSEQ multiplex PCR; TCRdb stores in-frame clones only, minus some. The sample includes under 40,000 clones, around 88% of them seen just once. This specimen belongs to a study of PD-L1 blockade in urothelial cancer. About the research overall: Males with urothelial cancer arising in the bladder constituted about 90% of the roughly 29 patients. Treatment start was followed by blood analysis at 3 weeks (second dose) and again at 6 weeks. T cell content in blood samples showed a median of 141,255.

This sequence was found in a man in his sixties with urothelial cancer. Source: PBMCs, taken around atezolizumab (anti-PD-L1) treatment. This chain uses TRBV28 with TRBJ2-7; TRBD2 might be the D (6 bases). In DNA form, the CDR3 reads TGTGCCAGCCGGGAGAGCGCCTACGAGCAGTACTTC. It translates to CASRESAYEQYF.